This T cell receptor (beta chain) stems from a study of radiotherapy plus CTLA-4 blockade in lung cancer. Whole-study context: Objective responses were recorded in around 18% of patients, with disease control recorded in less than 40%. Study-wide points: Radiotherapy was combined with ipilimumab, and tumor-derived TCR clones then expanded in blood.

TCRdb's copy holds only in-frame clones and misses some; the assay was immunoSEQ multiplex PCR. The sample has 85,000 to 120,000 clones, more than 70% seen once. By its share, this clone is medium-sized. What it binds is unknown. Trimming stripped 2 bases from V and 4 bases from J, with 15 bases between. This CDR3 has 15 residues. CDR1 and CDR2 from the germline V gene are WNHNN and SYGVQD (reference sequence). The sample consisted of peripheral blood, taken from a patient treated with radiotherapy plus ipilimumab. This receptor was identified in a human donor with non-small cell lung cancer that progressed on radiotherapy plus ipilimumab. Some clones in this sample may be carry-over from other donors' samples. This chain links TRBV10-1 with TRBJ2-7; D is perhaps TRBD1 (6 bases). CDR3 in amino acids: CASSEIQGLDYEQYF. Written as DNA, the CDR3 is TGCGCCAGCAGTGAGATTCAGGGGCTGGATTACGAGCAGTACTTC.